What follows are 28 T cell receptor beta chains derived from one specimen sequenced in a study of T cell repertoires in cytomegalovirus infection. TCRdb fed the reads into MiXCR, producing one record per CDR3 protein. The data contain roughly 170,000 distinct CDR3 sequences, about 22% of them singletons. Antigen specificity for these receptors is unknown. The sample consisted of CD8+ T cells from cultured PBMCs, taken from culture after CMV antigen stimulation. The receptors were gathered from a human donor in good health (CMV status not recorded). Some clones in this sample may be carry-over from other donors' samples.

The genes are TRBV7-9 and TRBJ1-6; 7 bases align to TRBD1. Trimming at V came to 2 bases and at J to 7 bases, leaving 5 bases not matched to a gene. The CDR3 is 15 amino acids. Germline V gene data show CDR1 as SEHNR and CDR2 as FQNEAQ (reference sequence). CDR3 nucleotides: TGTGCCAGCAGCTTACGGACAGGCTTGAATTCACCCCTCCACTTT. It codes for CASSLRTGLNSPLHF.

This clonotype turned up a few times. The gene calls are TRBV7-6 and TRBJ1-4; D possibly corresponds to TRBD1 (5 bases). Trimming left V 6 bases short and J 5 bases short, with 22 bases between. The CDR3 covers 17 residues. Looked up from germline, CDR1 is SGHVS and CDR2 is FNYEAQ. CDR3 residues: CASRGSGTDLGNEKLFF. The CDR3 region has the DNA TGTGCCAGCAGAGGATCCGGGACGGATCTAGGAAATGAAAAACTGTTTTTT.

This chain uses TRBV20-1 with TRBJ1-5, with 10 bases that match TRBD1. Trimming took 0 bases from V and 1 from J; bases not matched to a gene: 15. Germline-derived CDR1 and CDR2 are DFQATT and SNEGSKA (reference sequence). The CDR3 spans 20 residues. The CDR3 DNA follows: TGCAGTGCTAGAGAGGTCAGGGGACAGGGGACGCTTAAAAGCAATCAGCCCCAGCATTTT. It codes for CSAREVRGQGTLKSNQPQHF.

The chain has TRBV7-9 and TRBJ2-1; 10 positions agree with TRBD2. The CDR3 loop spans 15 amino acids. V lost 5 bases and J lost 2; bases outside the gene matches: 3. Germline assignment: CDR1 SEHNR and CDR2 FQNEAQ (reference sequence). The CDR3 region has the DNA TGTGCCAGCAGCAGGAGCGGGGGGGCCTACAATGAGCAGTTCTTC. This gives the protein CASSRSGGAYNEQFF.

The rearrangement joins TRBV13 to TRBJ1-1; the D is unclear. The germline gives CDR1 PRHDT, CDR2 FYEKMQ (reference sequence). The CDR3 runs to 12 residues. V lost 10 bases and J lost 1, with 10 bases in between. For the CDR3, the DNA is TGTGCCACACACACCAGGAACACTGAAGCTTTCTTT. This translates into CATHTRNTEAFF.

This clonotype has a handful of counts. V usage is TRBV7-8 and J usage is TRBJ2-7; TRBD1 matches at 9 bases. The germline gives CDR1 SGHVS, CDR2 FQNEAQ. The CDR3 loop spans 20 amino acids. J was trimmed by 3 bases and V by 1 base; bases with no gene match: 19. Written as DNA, the CDR3 is TGTGCCAGCAGCTTAGGGGGAGGATCCCTGGGACAGGGTTTTGACTACGAGCAGTACTTC. Its translation: CASSLGGGSLGQGFDYEQYF.

This clonotype is categorized as medium-sized. The rearrangement joins TRBV4-1 to TRBJ1-2; D might be TRBD1 (5 bases). The length of the CDR3 is 15 residues. Germline V gene sequence: CDR1 MGHRA, CDR2 YSYEKL. V was trimmed by 0 bases and J by 3 bases, leaving 11 bases between them. The CDR3 reads CASSQDSGQYYGYTF. The CDR3 nucleotides read TGCGCCAGCAGCCAAGATTCAGGACAATACTATGGCTACACCTTC.

The chain links TRBV7-9 to TRBJ2-3; D is uncertain. Trimming shortened V by 1 base and J by 3 bases, and 8 bases separated the two germline ends. CDR3 length: 14 amino acids. CDR1 and CDR2 from the germline V gene are SEHNR and FQNEAQ (reference sequence). The CDR3, as DNA: TGTGCCAGCAGCTTAGTCGCCAATACAGATACGCAGTATTTT. It codes for CASSLVANTDTQYF.

The J gene is TRBJ2-7, the V gene TRBV6-5; D perhaps matches TRBD1 (7 bases). The germline V gene encodes CDR1 MNHEY and CDR2 SVGAGI. V was pared by 7 bases and J by 3 bases, with 16 bases between. The CDR3 loop spans 14 amino acids. The CDR3 region has the DNA TGTGCCAGCATCTCGACAGGGAGGCACTACGAGCAGTACTTC. As protein: CASISTGRHYEQYF.

This chain joins TRBV12-3 or TRBV12-4 and TRBJ2-3; tentative D call: TRBD2 (6 bases). V was cut by 3 bases and J by 0 bases, with 10 bases left in between. The CDR3 is made up of 15 amino acids. The CDR3 nucleotides read TGTGCCAGCAGTTTCACGGGACTTAGCACAGATACGCAGTATTTT. Amino acids: CASSFTGLSTDTQYF.

The chain is built from TRBV10-3 and TRBJ2-1; 8 positions match TRBD2. From germline, CDR1 is ENHRY and CDR2 SYGVKD. The junction had 5 bases not matched to a gene; V was cut back by 0 bases and J by 4 bases. The CDR3 is 16 residues long. As DNA, the CDR3 is TGTGCCATCAGTGAGTCTGGCAGCGGGGGTTACAATGAGCAGTTCTTC. This encodes CAISESGSGGYNEQFF.

This clonotype was found many times. This chain uses TRBV7-2 with TRBJ1-4; possibly TRBD1 for D (6 bases). The CDR3 is 18 amino acids. Trimming cost V 0 bases and J 3 bases, with 17 bases left between them. Germline loops: CDR1 SGHTA, CDR2 FQGNSA. CDR3 sequence reads: CASSLAEDSSAANEKLFF. The DNA for the CDR3 is TGTGCCAGCAGCTTAGCTGAGGACAGTTCTGCGGCTAATGAAAAACTGTTTTTT.

V usage is TRBV27 and J usage is TRBJ2-7, with 9 nucleotides matching TRBD2. Germline V gene data show CDR1 as MNHEY and CDR2 as SMNVEV (reference sequence). The CDR3 contains 13 residues. Losses at the gene ends were 4 bases for V and 2 bases for J; bases not matched to a gene: 0. The CDR3 bases are TGTGCCAGCAGTTCTAGCGGGGCCTACGAGCAGTACTTC. Encoded protein: CASSSSGAYEQYF.

The table lists this clonotype with a few counts. The rearrangement joins TRBV7-9 to TRBJ1-4; D is perhaps TRBD1 (5 bases). The CDR3 has 18 residues. The germline V gene has CDR1 SEHNR and CDR2 FQNEAQ (reference sequence). V lost 5 bases and J 7 bases, leaving 26 bases between the germline ends. The CDR3 DNA follows: TGTGCCAGCAGCCCTATGGGCCAATCCGGGACCTCGGCTGAAAAACTGTTTTTT. The encoded protein is CASSPMGQSGTSAEKLFF.

The V and J genes are TRBV7-6 and TRBJ2-4; 11 bases agree with TRBD2. This CDR3 contains 16 residues. Germline V gene sequence: CDR1 SGHVS, CDR2 FNYEAQ. Trimming took 5 bases from V and 6 from J; bases not matched to a gene: 9. This CDR3 is CASSRPASGGPNIQYF. CDR3 DNA sequence: TGTGCCAGCAGCCGACCGGCTAGCGGGGGGCCAAACATTCAGTACTTC.

This chain joins TRBV24-1 and TRBJ2-1; TRBD2 agrees at 9 bases. Germline V gene lookup returns CDR1 KGHDR and CDR2 SFDVKD. After removal of 3 bases from V and 0 bases from J, the junction contained 5 bases not matched to a gene. The CDR3 is made up of 17 amino acids. DNA for the CDR3: TGTGCCACCAGTGATGTGCTAGCGGGGACCTCCTACAATGAGCAGTTCTTC. Translation: CATSDVLAGTSYNEQFF.

This clonotype was found a few times. This chain links TRBV7-2 with TRBJ2-3; D is unclear. Germline V lookup: CDR1 SGHTA, CDR2 FQGNSA. This CDR3 has 13 amino acids. Trimming took 4 bases from V and 3 from J, leaving 8 bases between them. The CDR3 nucleotides read TGTGCCAGCAGCTCCCGTGCTACAGATACGCAGTATTTT. Amino acid sequence: CASSSRATDTQYF.

This clonotype turned up a few times. The chain joins TRBV27 to TRBJ2-3; D gene uncertain. V was pared by 3 bases and J by 2 bases, with 12 bases between. CDR1 is MNHEY and CDR2 is SMNVEV in the germline V gene (reference sequence). The CDR3 is 15 residues long. CDR3: CASSFEAPYTDTQYF. Written as DNA, the CDR3 is TGTGCCAGCAGTTTCGAAGCGCCCTACACAGATACGCAGTATTTT.

There are a few counts of this clonotype. J is TRBJ2-7 and V is TRBV7-9; TRBD1 matches 9 bases. J gave up 3 bases and V 5 bases, and 11 bases lay outside the gene matches. Germline V lookup: CDR1 SEHNR, CDR2 FQNEAQ (reference sequence). This CDR3 region has 16 residues. CDR3 sequence: CASSDPRDRDDYEQYF. The CDR3 DNA reads as TGTGCCAGCAGCGACCCCCGGGACAGGGATGACTACGAGCAGTACTTC.

The V call is TRBV7-9, the J call TRBJ1-2; no reliable D call. The CDR3 is 13 amino acids. V was pared by 4 bases and J by 5 bases, with 11 bases between. Germline V lookup: CDR1 SEHNR, CDR2 FQNEAQ (reference sequence). CDR3 DNA: TGTGCCAGCAGCTGCCCCCAGTGTTATGGCTACACCTTC. Its protein product is CASSCPQCYGYTF. The whole variable domain, filled in from reference TRBV7-9 and TRBJ1-2, reads DTGVSQNPRHKITKRGQNVTFRCDPISEHNRLYWYRQTLGQGPEFLTYFQNEAQLEKSRLLSDRFSAERPKGSFSTLEIQRTEQGDSAMYLCASSCPQCYGYTFGSGTRLTVV.

This clonotype has ten or more counts. This rearrangement joins TRBV7-2 to TRBJ2-1; D is ambiguous. V lost 6 bases and J lost 5, with 11 bases in between. The germline CDR1 and CDR2 sequences are SGHTA and FQGNSA. The CDR3 spans 13 residues. The CDR3 is CASSFGRNNEQFF. The CDR3 bases are TGTGCCAGCAGTTTCGGACGAAACAATGAGCAGTTCTTC.

The chain combines TRBV7-2 with TRBJ1-6, with D perhaps matching TRBD1 (5 bases). With 5 bases removed from V and 2 bases from J, the gap between germline ends came to 16 bases. This CDR3 is 17 amino acids long. Germline loops: CDR1 SGHTA, CDR2 FQGNSA. The CDR3 loop is CASSVSILDTYNSPLHF. The DNA of the CDR3 is TGTGCCAGCAGCGTATCGATTCTGGACACCTATAATTCACCCCTCCACTTT.

J is TRBJ1-3 and V is TRBV7-2; 7 nucleotides align to TRBD1. J gave up 2 bases and V 2 bases, and 6 bases lay outside the gene matches. Germline CDR1 SGHTA, CDR2 FQGNSA. The CDR3 loop spans 16 amino acids. The CDR3 region has the DNA TGTGCCAGCAGCTTAACGACAGGGCGGACTGGAAACACCATATATTTT. The encoded protein is CASSLTTGRTGNTIYF.

In its sample, this clonotype was seen many times. V and J are TRBV24-1 and TRBJ1-5; D remains unclear. Trimming cost V 3 bases and J 9 bases, with 14 bases left between them. The CDR3 has 14 amino acids. Germline V CDR1 and CDR2: KGHDR, SFDVKD. The CDR3 loop is CATSDRRVVGPQHF. The DNA of the CDR3 is TGTGCCACCAGTGATCGTAGGGTGGTCGGGCCCCAGCATTTT.

The sample holds a few counts of this clonotype. This chain uses TRBV12-3 or TRBV12-4 with TRBJ2-3; no clear D. The CDR3 spans 14 residues. Trimming cost V 5 bases and J 1 base, with 10 bases left between them. CDR3 nucleotides: TGTGCCAGCAGTCCTCTAGTGGGCACAGATACGCAGTATTTT. This encodes CASSPLVGTDTQYF.

V and J are TRBV12-3 or TRBV12-4 and TRBJ2-5, with 7 bases identical to TRBD2. J was trimmed by 5 bases and V by 3 bases; bases with no gene match: 6. The CDR3 runs to 14 residues. The CDR3 DNA reads TGTGCCAGCAGTTTCGGGGGGACGGCGGAGACCCAGTACTTC. It specifies CASSFGGTAETQYF.

This clonotype has just a few counts. J is TRBJ1-2 and V is TRBV6-1; TRBD1 might be the D (6 bases). This CDR3 region has 16 residues. The germline gives CDR1 MNHNS, CDR2 SASEGT. With 4 bases removed from V and 1 base from J, the gap between germline ends came to 16 bases. CDR3: CASSVLGGGGNYGYTF. CDR3 coding DNA: TGTGCCAGCAGTGTATTGGGGGGAGGGGGTAACTATGGCTACACCTTC.

V usage is TRBV7-2 and J usage is TRBJ1-6, with unresolved D. The CDR3 contains 18 residues. CDR1 SGHTA and CDR2 FQGNSA come from the germline V gene. V dropped 1 base and J dropped 0 bases, with 13 bases sitting between them. In nucleotides, the CDR3 is TGTGCCAGCAGCTTAGTGGACGGCAGGAGCTCCTATAATTCACCCCTCCACTTT. Protein product: CASSLVDGRSSYNSPLHF.